This TCR beta chain was sequenced in a study of T cells in Graves' hyperthyroidism and ophthalmopathy. Overall study findings and caveats: The model predicted ophthalmopathy a median around 6.5 months before onset.

Orbital computed tomography, thyroid ultrasound, serum thyroxine and TRAb, and clinical symptoms together informed the diagnoses. What was amplified from RNA transcripts were TCR beta CDR3 regions. With the HTBI primer set, the TCR CDR3 went through a first round of RT-PCR. Via MiXCR, TCRdb re-called the multiplex PCR reads, giving one row per CDR3 protein. Of some 370,000 distinct CDR3 sequences listed, about a sixth were seen once; the top ten hold 30% to 35%. This CDR3 region has 16 residues. Germline V CDR1 and CDR2: SGHNT, YYREEE (reference sequence). The V end was cut by 2 bases, the J end by 4 bases, with 18 bases between. This clonotype turned up a few times. No antigen is known for it.

The source of this sequence is a woman aged 25 to 39 with Graves' hyperthyroidism that later progressed to Graves' ophthalmopathy. The J gene is TRBJ1-2, the V gene TRBV5-4, with a tentative D call TRBD1 (5 bases). Sample: blood. The CDR3 region has the DNA TGTGCCAGCAGCTTTTTTTTGCAGGGTCCGGGCTATGGCTACACCTTC. Translated, it gives CASSFFLQGPGYGYTF.